One sample yielded the 21 T cell receptor beta chains listed below, sequenced in a study of patients and donors after allogeneic stem cell transplantation (dated by TCRdb to the early 2020s). The library was prepared using RT-PCR. Sequencing was performed on a NextSeq 550. TCRdb redid the processing of the public reads, applying fastp at Q25 and MiXCR, and retained in-frame beta chains. For every CDR3 protein sequence, its rows merge into one entry that carries the most common genes and DNA. The sample includes about 8,800 distinct CDR3 sequences, with approximately 3.9% observed a single time. The ten biggest clones cover 20% of the sample. Sequences were obtained from blood, either unsorted or a sorted T cell fraction (not recorded which). The receptors originated from a human donor who was either an allogeneic HSCT recipient or a stem cell or donor lymphocyte infusion donor (not recorded which). It is not recorded whose cells these are; they may come from a transplant donor.

This clonotype has ten or more counts. The V gene is TRBV2, the J gene TRBJ2-1; TRBD1 might be the D (7 bases). Germline lookup yields CDR1 SNHLY and CDR2 FYNNEI. The CDR3 is 16 residues long. With 4 bases removed from V and 6 bases from J, the gap between germline ends came to 19 bases. The CDR3 DNA is TGTGCCAGCAGTGTGAGAGGGGGCGGGATGTCCAATGAGCAGTTCTTC. It yields the protein CASSVRGGGMSNEQFF.

This clonotype came up a few times. V gene TRBV12-3 or TRBV12-4 combines with J gene TRBJ2-5; 7 bases agree with TRBD1. The length of the CDR3 is 18 residues. Losses at the gene ends were 5 bases for V and 8 bases for J; bases not matched to a gene: 23. The CDR3 here is CASSPGTAPLMERETQYF. CDR3 DNA: TGTGCCAGCAGTCCCGGGACAGCTCCCCTCATGGAAAGAGAAACCCAGTACTTC.

This clonotype was seen at least ten times. The genes are TRBV15 and TRBJ2-2, with D unclear. CDR1 LNHNV and CDR2 YYDKDF come from the germline V gene (reference sequence). Between the trimmed V and J ends, which lost 4 bases and 7 bases, there was a span of 10 bases. This CDR3 is built from 13 residues. CDR3 sequence (DNA): TGTGCCACCAGCAAAATTAGGATCGGGGAGCTGTTTTTT. It is translated as CATSKIRIGELFF.

This clonotype came up many times. V gene TRBV10-3 combines with J gene TRBJ2-1, with D perhaps matching TRBD2 (6 bases). CDR3 length: 17 residues. Germline CDR1 and CDR2: ENHRY and SYGVKD. V lost 0 bases and J 1 base, leaving 13 bases between the germline ends. CDR3 DNA sequence: TGTGCCATCAGTGAGTCAGCTAGCGCCACTTCCTACAATGAGCAGTTCTTC. It encodes CAISESASATSYNEQFF.

This clonotype has a count of ten or more. The chain employs TRBV28 and TRBJ2-3; 8 nucleotides agree with TRBD2. V was clipped by 5 bases and J by 4 bases; unmatched bases: 5. The length of the CDR3 is 14 residues. Germline lookup yields CDR1 MDHEN and CDR2 SYDVKM. CDR3 nucleotides: TGTGCCAGCAGTCAAGCGGGAGTGGCAGATACGCAGTATTTT. Amino acids: CASSQAGVADTQYF. The whole variable domain, filled in from reference TRBV28 and TRBJ2-3, reads DVKVTQSSRYLVKRTGEKVFLECVQDMDHENMFWYRQDPGLGLRLIYFSYDVKMKEKGDIPEGYSVSREKKERFSLILESASTNQTSMYLCASSQAGVADTQYFGPGTRLTVL.

This clonotype appeared many times. This chain uses TRBV29-1 with TRBJ2-7; 9 bases fit TRBD1. The CDR3 sequence is 13 residues long. In germline, CDR1 is SQVTM, CDR2 ANQGSEA. Unmatched junction bases numbered 5, after V lost 3 bases and J lost 5 bases. CDR3 in amino acids: CSVEGDRVNEQYF. The CDR3 nucleotides are TGCAGCGTTGAGGGGGACAGGGTGAACGAGCAGTACTTC.

This clonotype was seen repeatedly, ten times or more. V usage is TRBV21-1 and J usage is TRBJ2-3; TRBD2, the D gene given by the table, was not confirmed from the DNA. TRBV21-1 constitutes a pseudogene. CDR3 size: 18 residues. CDR3 amino acids: CASSKSLDMGGSTDTQYF. Here the CDR3 DNA reads TGTGCCAGCAGCAAATCCCTCGACATGGGAGGTAGCACAGATACGCAGTATTTT.

The table lists this clonotype with many counts. The rearrangement links TRBV29-1 to TRBJ2-3; TRBD2 aligns across 13 bases. J was trimmed by 4 bases and V by 6 bases; bases with no gene match: 4. The length of the CDR3 is 14 residues. Germline-derived CDR1 and CDR2 are SQVTM and ANQGSEA. The CDR3 DNA reads as TGCAGCGTCACTAGCGGGAGGGGGGCAGATACGCAGTATTTT. This sequence encodes CSVTSGRGADTQYF.

This clonotype was detected ten times or more. This rearrangement joins TRBV7-9 to TRBJ2-1, with D possibly matching TRBD1 (5 bases). V lost 3 bases and J 9 bases, leaving 15 bases between the germline ends. The CDR3 sequence is 14 residues long. Germline-derived CDR1 and CDR2 are SEHNR and FQNEAQ (reference sequence). The CDR3 reads CASSLLWDGAEQFF. CDR3 coding DNA: TGTGCCAGCAGCTTGCTCTGGGATGGGGCTGAGCAGTTCTTC. Drawing the rest from reference TRBV7-9 and TRBJ2-1, the complete variable domain is DTGVSQNPRHKITKRGQNVTFRCDPISEHNRLYWYRQTLGQGPEFLTYFQNEAQLEKSRLLSDRFSAERPKGSFSTLEIQRTEQGDSAMYLCASSLLWDGAEQFFGPGTRLTVL.

This clonotype was counted many times. The chain links TRBV6-2 or TRBV6-3 to TRBJ2-7, with TRBD1 matching 11 bases. The CDR3 sequence is 15 residues long. In germline, CDR1 is MNHEY, CDR2 SVGEGT. The J segment lost 4 bases and the V segment lost 6 bases, leaving 8 bases of the junction unmatched. For the CDR3, the DNA is TGTGCCAGCAGGGGACAGGGGGGTTATGGATACGAGCAGTACTTC. Amino acids: CASRGQGGYGYEQYF.

This clonotype is classed as medium-sized (0.01 to 0.1%). The V call is TRBV10-3, the J call TRBJ1-1; tentative D call: TRBD1 (5 bases). The CDR3 is made up of 13 amino acids. In germline, CDR1 is ENHRY, CDR2 SYGVKD. V dropped 7 bases and J dropped 2 bases, with 11 bases sitting between them. CDR3 sequence reads: CAINGGFNTEAFF. CDR3 nucleotide sequence: TGTGCCATCAATGGGGGTTTCAACACTGAAGCTTTCTTT.

Ten or more counts support this clonotype. The chain is built from TRBV11-3 and TRBJ2-2; 12 bases line up with TRBD2. Germline CDR1 SGHNT, CDR2 YENEEA. J was trimmed by 5 bases and V by 1 base; bases with no gene match: 5. The CDR3 runs to 17 residues. CDR3 sequence (DNA): TGTGCCAGCAGCTTAGGACTAGCGGGAGTCGGGACCGGGGAGCTGTTTTTT. Residues: CASSLGLAGVGTGELFF. Full variable domain (outside the CDR3, taken from reference TRBV11-3 and TRBJ2-2): EAGVVQSPRYKIIEKKQPVAFWCNPISGHNTLYWYLQNLGQGPELLIRYENEEAVDDSQLPKDRFSAERLKGVDSTLKIQPAELGDSAVYLCASSLGLAGVGTGELFFGEGSRLTVL.

This clonotype was seen ten or more times. The chain joins TRBV7-9 to TRBJ2-2; 10 bases are shared with TRBD2. V was clipped by 1 base and J by 5 bases; unmatched bases: 4. Germline CDR1 is SEHNR and CDR2 is FQNEAQ (reference sequence). CDR3 length: 16 amino acids. The CDR3 nucleotides read TGTGCCAGCAGCTTAGTGTTAGCGGGAGGTACCGGGGAGCTGTTTTTT. Amino acid sequence: CASSLVLAGGTGELFF.

At least ten counts were recorded for this clonotype. The V and J genes are TRBV7-9 and TRBJ2-7, with 12 bases that match TRBD1. Per the germline V gene, CDR1 is SEHNR and CDR2 is FQNEAQ (reference sequence). The V segment lost 4 bases and the J segment 5 bases; nucleotides outside the gene matches: 9. The CDR3 consists of 16 residues. In DNA form, the CDR3 reads TGTGCCAGCAGCTCGCCGACGGGACAGGGGGCGAACGAGCAGTACTTC. It specifies CASSSPTGQGANEQYF.

Only a few counts were recorded for this clonotype. The V gene is TRBV25-1, the J gene TRBJ1-2; unclear D gene. Trimming shortened V by 3 bases and J by 5 bases, and 7 bases separated the two germline ends. This CDR3 has 12 amino acids. The V gene's germline CDR1 is MGHDK and CDR2 SYGVNS. The DNA of the CDR3 is TGTGCCAGCAGTGATAGAGGGTATGGCTACACCTTC. It yields the protein CASSDRGYGYTF.

In this sample, this clonotype turned up many times. The J gene is TRBJ2-5, the V gene TRBV3-1; TRBD2 agrees at 12 bases. This CDR3 is 15 amino acids long. With 6 bases clipped from V and 1 base from J, the junction kept 3 bases outside the gene matches. CDR1 and CDR2 from the germline V gene are LGHDT and YNNKEL (reference sequence). CDR3 residues: CASSQTSGGQETQYF. The CDR3 region has the DNA TGTGCCAGCAGTCAGACTAGCGGGGGCCAAGAGACCCAGTACTTC.

In this sample, this clonotype turned up many times. The rearrangement joins TRBV5-1 to TRBJ2-1; TRBD2 matches at 15 bases. V gave up 2 bases and J gave up 7 bases; unmatched junction bases: 4. The CDR3 has 16 amino acids. CDR1 is SGHRS and CDR2 is YFSETQ in the germline V gene. The CDR3 sequence: CASSFGTSGGWNEQFF. The DNA of the CDR3 is TGCGCCAGCAGCTTCGGGACTAGCGGGGGGTGGAATGAGCAGTTCTTC.

This clonotype is categorized as medium-sized (0.01 to 0.1%). The J gene is TRBJ2-5, the V gene TRBV4-2, with D possibly being TRBD1 or TRBD2 (5 bases each). The CDR3 contains 16 residues. Trimming left V 0 bases short and J 6 bases short, with 17 bases between. Germline V CDR1 and CDR2: LGHNA, YNFKEQ. CDR3 nucleotides: TGTGCCAGCAGCCAAGATCGGGGCAGGTGGGCGCAGACCCAGTACTTC. This sequence encodes CASSQDRGRWAQTQYF.

This clonotype has ten or more counts. The chain is built from TRBV5-8 and TRBJ2-4, with D perhaps TRBD2 (6 bases). Germline V gene sequence: CDR1 SGHTS, CDR2 YDEGEE. V lost 4 bases to trimming and J lost 0 bases, with 14 bases between them. CDR3 length: 16 residues. The CDR3 region has the DNA TGTGCCAGCAGCACCCGGGAGATCCTAGCCAAAAACATTCAGTACTTC. Protein sequence: CASSTREILAKNIQYF. Using reference TRBV5-8 and TRBJ2-4 for the parts outside the CDR3, the full variable domain is EAGVTQSPTHLIKTRGQQATLRCSPISGHTSVYWYQQALGLGLQFLLWYDEGEERNRGNFPPRFSGRQFPNYSSELNVNALELEDSALYLCASSTREILAKNIQYFGAGTRLSVL.

This clonotype was seen repeatedly, ten times or more. The V gene is TRBV28, the J gene TRBJ2-7; D not certain. CDR3 length: 15 residues. V dropped 5 bases and J dropped 2 bases, with 16 bases sitting between them. The germline gives CDR1 MDHEN, CDR2 SYDVKM. The CDR3 bases are TGTGCCAGCAGTCCCTGGGCCTCAGCCGCCTACGAGCAGTACTTC. Protein product: CASSPWASAAYEQYF.

By its share, this clonotype is medium-sized. This chain uses TRBV5-1 with TRBJ2-3, with 11 positions matching TRBD2. V lost 2 bases and J lost 2; bases outside the gene matches: 4. Per germline, CDR1 SGHRS and CDR2 YFSETQ. The CDR3 is 16 residues long. The CDR3 spells CASSFGTSGSTDTQYF. The CDR3 DNA reads TGCGCCAGCAGCTTCGGGACTAGCGGATCCACAGATACGCAGTATTTT.